This T cell receptor (beta chain) was identified during a study of T cells after yellow fever vaccination. Notes on the study in general: Post-booster repertoires again held most primary-vaccination clones (just under 97% CD4, roughly 88% CD8).

TCRdb re-derived calls from the 5' RACE reads in MiXCR, one entry per CDR3 protein. The table has 350,000 or so distinct CDR3 sequences, roughly 8% seen once; the top ten hold approximately 18%. At least ten counts were recorded for this clonotype. Its target is unknown. The input for sequencing was PBMCs, taken around 45 days after the first yellow fever vaccination. This TCR derives from a man younger than 30 who received the YFV17D yellow fever vaccine.

CDR3 sequence (DNA): TGTGCCAGCAGTTTAGTTCTACAGGACAATCAGCCCCAGCATTTT. As protein: CASSLVLQDNQPQHF. The rearrangement joins TRBV12-3 or TRBV12-4 to TRBJ1-5, with a weak D call TRBD1 (5 bases). The germline V and J ends were trimmed by 1 base and 3 bases, with 10 bases remaining between them. The CDR3 covers 15 residues.